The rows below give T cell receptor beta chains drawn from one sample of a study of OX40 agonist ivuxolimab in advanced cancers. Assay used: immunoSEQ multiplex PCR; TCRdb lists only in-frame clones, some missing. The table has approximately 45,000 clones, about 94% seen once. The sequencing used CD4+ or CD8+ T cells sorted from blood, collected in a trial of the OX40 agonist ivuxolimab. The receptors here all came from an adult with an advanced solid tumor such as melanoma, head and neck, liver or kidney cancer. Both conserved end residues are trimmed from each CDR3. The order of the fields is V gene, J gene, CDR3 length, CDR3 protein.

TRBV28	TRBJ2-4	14	ASTENWTGVKNIQY
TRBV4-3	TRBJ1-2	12	ASSQVQTNYGYT
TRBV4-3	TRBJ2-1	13	ASSPDRGVYNEQF
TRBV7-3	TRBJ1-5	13	ASSLTGSVNQPQH
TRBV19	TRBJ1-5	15	ASSIDSTGKGNQPQH
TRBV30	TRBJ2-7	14	AWSAVLTSGRSEQY
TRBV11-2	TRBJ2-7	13	ASSFGTSGSYEQY
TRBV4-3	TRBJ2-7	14	ASSQDMRTRRYEQY
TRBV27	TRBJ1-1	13	ASSRTGRMNTEAF
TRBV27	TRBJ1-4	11	ASSLRGGEKLF
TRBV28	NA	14	ASSLPRQGALSEQY
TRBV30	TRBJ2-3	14	AWSVVSGRGRDTQY
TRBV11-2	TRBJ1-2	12	ASSGGTAPDGYT
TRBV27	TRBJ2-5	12	ASSPDRGQETQY
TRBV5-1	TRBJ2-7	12	ASSLGDTLYEQY
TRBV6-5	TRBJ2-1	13	ASSYSGNPYNEQF
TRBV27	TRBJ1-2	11	ASSSGTDYGYT
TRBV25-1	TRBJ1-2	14	ASSEFVQGDLYGYT
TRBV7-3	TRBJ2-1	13	ASSSSGGSYNEQF
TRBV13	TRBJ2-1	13	ASSLRTSGSNEQF
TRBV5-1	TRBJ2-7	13	ASSLGDRGLYEQY
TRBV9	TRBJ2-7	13	ASSVGAAGSYEQY
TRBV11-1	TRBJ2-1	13	ASSLDPVAYNEQF
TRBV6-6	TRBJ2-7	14	ASSTATLGAHYEQY
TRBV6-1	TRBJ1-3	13	ASSEWGTAGNTIY
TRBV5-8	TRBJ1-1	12	ASSQDRGSTEAF
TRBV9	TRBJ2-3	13	ASSGNSGGEDTQY
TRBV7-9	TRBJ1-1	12	ASTETGITLEAF